This T cell receptor (beta chain) was identified during a study of cytomegalovirus exposure and HLA in healthy donors. The PCR ran on 60 Vbeta and 13 Jbeta primers. The assay was immunoSEQ multiplex PCR, and TCRdb's table has in-frame clones only and misses some. In all, the sample yields fewer than 70,000 clones. Study-level results: The availability of immune exposure information extended only to CMV serostatus.

The V gene end was trimmed by 7 bases and the J gene end by 1 base; junction bases not matched to a gene: 8. This CDR3 has 14 residues. From germline, CDR1 is SQVTM and CDR2 ANQGSEA. Comments on this clone: The antigen is undetermined.

The sequence was obtained from a man younger than 40 in good health and CMV-seropositive. The source material was PBMCs. This chain links TRBV29-1 with TRBJ2-5; the match to TRBD1 covers 8 bases. The CDR3 protein is CSAGRTGSQETQYF. As DNA, the CDR3 is TGCAGCGCTGGCCGGACAGGGTCCCAAGAGACCCAGTACTTC.